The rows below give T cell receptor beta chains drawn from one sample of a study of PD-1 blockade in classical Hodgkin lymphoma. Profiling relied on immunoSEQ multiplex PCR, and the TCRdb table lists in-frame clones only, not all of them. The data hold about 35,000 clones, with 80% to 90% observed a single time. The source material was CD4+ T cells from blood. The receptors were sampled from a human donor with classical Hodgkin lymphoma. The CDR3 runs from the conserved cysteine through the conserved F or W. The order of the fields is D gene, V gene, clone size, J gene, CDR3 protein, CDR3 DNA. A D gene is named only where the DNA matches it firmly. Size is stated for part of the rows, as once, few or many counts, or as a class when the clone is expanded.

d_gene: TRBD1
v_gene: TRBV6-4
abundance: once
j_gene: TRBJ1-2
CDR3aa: CASSDRTGTGRYGYTF
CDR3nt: TGTGCCAGCAGTGACCGTACCGGGACAGGGAGGTATGGCTACACCTTC

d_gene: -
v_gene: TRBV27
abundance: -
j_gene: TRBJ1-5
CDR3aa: CASSSGHQPQHF
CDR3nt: TGTGCCAGCAGTTCGGGGCACCAGCCCCAGCATTTT

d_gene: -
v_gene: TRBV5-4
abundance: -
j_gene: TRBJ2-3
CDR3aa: CASSPSREYPIDTQYF
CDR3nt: TGTGCCAGCTCACCTTCCCGGGAGTATCCCATAGATACGCAGTATTTT

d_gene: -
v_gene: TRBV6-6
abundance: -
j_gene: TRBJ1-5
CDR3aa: CASSTAGFGNQPQHF
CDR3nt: TGTGCCAGCAGCACTGCAGGGTTCGGCAATCAGCCCCAGCATTTT

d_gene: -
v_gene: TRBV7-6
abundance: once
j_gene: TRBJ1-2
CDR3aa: CASSQKGLYGYTF
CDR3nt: TGTGCCAGCAGTCAGAAGGGGCTGTATGGCTACACCTTC

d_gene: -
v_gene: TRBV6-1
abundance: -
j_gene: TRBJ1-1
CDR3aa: CASSLRVGGNTEAFF
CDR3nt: TGTGCCAGCAGTCTCCGGGTAGGGGGGAACACTGAAGCTTTCTTT

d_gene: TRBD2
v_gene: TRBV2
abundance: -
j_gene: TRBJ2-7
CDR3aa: CASSQLAGVSEQYF
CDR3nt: TGTGCCAGCAGCCAACTAGCGGGAGTCTCCGAGCAGTACTTC

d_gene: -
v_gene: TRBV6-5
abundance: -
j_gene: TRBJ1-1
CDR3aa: CASSSHRRAFF
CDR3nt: TGTGCCAGCAGTAGTCACCGGCGGGCTTTCTTT

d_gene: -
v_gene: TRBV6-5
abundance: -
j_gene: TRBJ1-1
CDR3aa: CASRQGLEAFF
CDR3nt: TGTGCCAGCAGACAGGGTCTTGAAGCTTTCTTT

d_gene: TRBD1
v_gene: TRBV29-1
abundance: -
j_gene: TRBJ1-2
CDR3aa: CSVVYLQQGVHYGYTF
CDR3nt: TGCAGCGTTGTGTATCTCCAACAGGGGGTCCACTATGGCTACACCTTC

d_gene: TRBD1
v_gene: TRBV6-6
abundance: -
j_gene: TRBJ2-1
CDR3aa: CASNQPGQSVNEQFF
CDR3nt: TGTGCCAGCAACCAACCGGGACAGTCGGTCAATGAGCAGTTCTTC

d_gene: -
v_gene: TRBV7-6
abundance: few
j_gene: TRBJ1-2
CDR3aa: CASSLAGDGYTF
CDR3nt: TGTGCCAGCAGCTTAGCGGGGGATGGCTACACCTTC

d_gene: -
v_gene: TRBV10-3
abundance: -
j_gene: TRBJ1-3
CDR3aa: CAIGGLSGNTIYF
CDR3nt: TGTGCCATCGGGGGTCTCTCTGGAAACACCATATATTTT

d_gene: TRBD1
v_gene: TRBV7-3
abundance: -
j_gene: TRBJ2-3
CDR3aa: CASSLQGVSTDTQYF
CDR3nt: TGTGCCAGCAGCTTACAGGGGGTGAGCACAGATACGCAGTATTTT

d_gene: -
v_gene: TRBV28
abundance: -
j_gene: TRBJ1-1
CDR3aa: CASSLRRANTEAFF
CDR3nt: TGTGCCAGCAGCCTGAGGAGGGCCAACACTGAAGCTTTCTTT

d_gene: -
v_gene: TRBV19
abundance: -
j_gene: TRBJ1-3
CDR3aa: CASTPGPGNTIYF
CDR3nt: TGTGCCAGTACTCCGGGCCCTGGAAACACCATATATTTT

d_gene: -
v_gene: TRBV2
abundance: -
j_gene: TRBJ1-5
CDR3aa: CASSSRFNQPQHF
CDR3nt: TGTGCCAGCAGTAGCCGGTTCAATCAGCCCCAGCATTTT

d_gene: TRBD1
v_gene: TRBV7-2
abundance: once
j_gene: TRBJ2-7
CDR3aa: CASSLEGTGTEQYF
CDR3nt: TGTGCCAGCAGCTTAGAAGGGACAGGTACCGAGCAGTACTTC